Listed here are 23 T cell receptor beta chains from one sample, sequenced in a study of OX40 agonist ivuxolimab in advanced cancers. Clones were read by immunoSEQ multiplex PCR, and TCRdb kept only the in-frame ones, dropping some. The sample consists of nearly 70,000 clones, over 75% of them appearing once. The starting material was CD4+ or CD8+ T cells sorted from blood, obtained in a trial of the OX40 agonist ivuxolimab. The receptors originated from an adult with an advanced solid tumor such as melanoma, head and neck, liver or kidney cancer.

This chain uses TRBV6-6 with TRBJ2-1; D perhaps matches TRBD1 (6 bases). V gave up 10 bases and J gave up 4 bases, with 14 bases separating them. CDR3 length: 13 residues. Germline V gene sequence: CDR1 MNHNY, CDR2 SVGAGI (reference sequence). CDR3 DNA: TGTGCCATCCGGCAGGGGCGTTACAATGAGCAGTTCTTC. Protein sequence: CAIRQGRYNEQFF.

The rearrangement links TRBV7-3 to TRBJ1-1; D remains unclear. This CDR3 has 14 residues. V was shortened by 1 base and J by 2 bases, with 8 bases between the two germline ends. Germline V CDR1 and CDR2: SGHTA, FQGTGA. This CDR3 is CASSLSRSNTEAFF. The CDR3 DNA is TGTGCCAGCAGCTTAAGCAGGAGTAACACTGAAGCTTTCTTT.

This chain links TRBV12-5 with TRBJ1-2; D might be TRBD1 (6 bases). The CDR3 totals 15 residues. The germline V gene encodes CDR1 LGHNT and CDR2 FRNRAP. The germline V and J ends were trimmed by 1 base and 8 bases, with 17 bases remaining between them. The CDR3 DNA reads as TGTGCTAGTGGTTTGGAAGGACAGCCCAAGAGGGGCTACACCTTC. Protein product: CASGLEGQPKRGYTF.

The chain is built from TRBV19 and TRBJ1-2; D is ambiguous. This CDR3 is built from 13 residues. V shed 5 bases and J shed 0 bases, with 7 bases lying between them. Looked up from germline, CDR1 is LNHDA and CDR2 is SQIVND (reference sequence). CDR3 loop: CASSWTANYGYTF. CDR3 DNA sequence: TGTGCCAGTAGTTGGACGGCTAACTATGGCTACACCTTC.

The rearrangement uses TRBV9 and TRBJ2-1; 7 nucleotides agree with TRBD1. CDR3 length equals 14 residues. Germline values: CDR1 SGDLS, CDR2 YYNGEE. The ends lost 6 bases at V and 8 bases at J; junction bases unmatched: 11. The CDR3 bases are TGTGCCAGCACCCTATCGACAGGGAGCGATGAGCAGTTCTTC. Protein: CASTLSTGSDEQFF.

This chain joins TRBV18 and TRBJ1-3; D is unclear. The CDR3 length is 17 residues. CDR1 is KGHSH and CDR2 is LQKENI in the germline V gene. Trimming cost V 6 bases and J 0 bases, with 18 bases left between them. The CDR3 nucleotides are TGTGCCAGCTCGAAGGGCCATCAAACGAGCTCTGGAAACACCATATATTTT. It is translated as CASSKGHQTSSGNTIYF.

This sequence joins TRBV7-8 and TRBJ2-5, with TRBD2 as a possible D gene (6 bases). The CDR3 runs 14 residues. With 3 bases removed from V and 4 bases from J, the gap between germline ends came to 12 bases. The germline V gene encodes CDR1 SGHVS and CDR2 FQNEAQ. The CDR3 nucleotides are TGTGCCAGCAGCTTGGAGGGTTGGAGAGAGACCCAGTACTTC. Its protein product is CASSLEGWRETQYF. The full variable domain, rest sourced from reference TRBV7-8 and TRBJ2-5, is GAGVSQSPRYKVAKRGQDVALRCDPISGHVSLFWYQQALGQGPEFLTYFQNEAQLDKSGLPSDRFFAERPEGSVSTLKIQRTQQEDSAVYLCASSLEGWRETQYFGPGTRLLVL.

This chain joins TRBV18 and TRBJ2-3; a possible D gene is TRBD1 (6 bases). Germline CDR1 reads KGHSH; CDR2 reads LQKENI. The V gene lost 6 bases and the J gene lost 2 bases, with 15 bases spanning the gap. This CDR3 has 15 residues. The CDR3 region is CASSEMDSYTDTQYF. The CDR3 nucleotides are TGTGCCAGCTCCGAGATGGACAGTTACACAGATACGCAGTATTTT.

The chain employs TRBV5-6 and TRBJ2-1; 7 nucleotides align to TRBD1. V gave up 4 bases and J gave up 2 bases; unmatched junction bases: 3. The CDR3 sequence is 14 residues long. Germline CDR1 is SGHDT and CDR2 is YYEEEE. CDR3: CASSHRGPYNEQFF. The CDR3 DNA reads TGTGCCAGCAGCCACAGGGGACCCTACAATGAGCAGTTCTTC.

The chain links TRBV7-3 to TRBJ2-3; D is unresolved. With 1 base removed from V and 2 bases from J, the gap between germline ends came to 7 bases. The germline V gene has CDR1 SGHTA and CDR2 FQGTGA. The CDR3 is made up of 14 amino acids. CDR3 in amino acids: CASSLNSYTDTQYF. CDR3 DNA sequence: TGTGCCAGCAGCTTAAACAGCTACACAGATACGCAGTATTTT.

V gene TRBV29-1 combines with J gene TRBJ1-1, with TRBD1 as a possible D gene (5 bases). Between the trimmed V and J ends, which lost 5 bases and 0 bases, there was a span of 16 bases. From germline, CDR1 is SQVTM and CDR2 ANQGSEA. This CDR3 is 15 amino acids long. The CDR3 loop is CSVSSGWGMNTEAFF. The CDR3 coding sequence is TGCAGCGTTTCGTCAGGGTGGGGGATGAACACTGAAGCTTTCTTT.

The chain couples TRBV18 to TRBJ2-7, with 9 positions matching TRBD1. The CDR3 spans 14 residues. V was clipped by 6 bases and J by 2 bases; unmatched bases: 5. The germline CDR1 and CDR2 sequences are KGHSH and LQKENI. CDR3 sequence reads: CASSPGTGPYEQYF. The CDR3 DNA reads TGTGCCAGCTCTCCCGGGACAGGGCCCTACGAGCAGTACTTC.

V usage is TRBV2 and J usage is TRBJ2-3, with D possibly being TRBD1 (6 bases). Trimming removed 6 bases at V and 2 bases at J, with 18 bases between. This CDR3 region has 16 residues. Germline values: CDR1 SNHLY, CDR2 FYNNEI. In DNA, the CDR3 is TGTGCCAGCAGGGAATGGGACACACCAAACACAGATACGCAGTATTTT. Amino acid sequence: CASREWDTPNTDTQYF.

This clone has a single count. V is TRBV5-6 and J is TRBJ2-3, with a possible D match to TRBD2 (6 bases). V was cut by 10 bases and J by 4 bases, with 22 bases left in between. Looked up from germline, CDR1 is SGHDT and CDR2 is YYEEEE. The CDR3 sequence is 15 residues long. The CDR3 region has the DNA TGTGCCGTGAGCTCGTCGACTAGAACGGCAGATACGCAGTATTTT. Protein sequence: CAVSSSTRTADTQYF. The full variable domain, in which reference TRBV5-6 and TRBJ2-3 provide the parts outside the CDR3, is DAGVTQSPTHLIKTRGQQVTLRCSPKSGHDTVSWYQQALGQGPQFIFQYYEEEERQRGNFPDRFSGHQFPNYSSELNVNALLLGDSALYLCAVSSSTRTADTQYFGPGTRLTVL.

The CDR3 region has the DNA TGTGCCAGCAGTCCCCTGACCAGGGGTCCCTACGAGCAGTACTTC. The encoded protein is CASSPLTRGPYEQYF. This chain joins TRBV27 and TRBJ2-7, with D maybe TRBD1 (6 bases). The CDR3 is 15 residues long. Germline assignment: CDR1 MNHEY and CDR2 SMNVEV (reference sequence). Trimming took 5 bases from V and 2 from J, leaving 16 bases between them.

This sequence joins TRBV11-2 and TRBJ2-2; D remains unclear. With 0 bases removed from V and 4 bases from J, the gap between germline ends came to 3 bases. The CDR3 runs to 13 residues. Germline-derived CDR1 and CDR2 are SGHAT and FQNNGV. CDR3 bases: TGTGCCAGCAGCTTAGAGAGCACCGGGGAGCTGTTTTTT. Protein: CASSLESTGELFF.

This chain uses TRBV11-3 with TRBJ1-1; 8 bases align to TRBD1. V shed 0 bases and J 0 bases; nucleotides not matched to a gene: 6. There are 17 residues in the CDR3. In germline, CDR1 is SGHNT, CDR2 YENEEA. The CDR3 protein is CASSLDGAGGMNTEAFF. The CDR3 DNA reads TGTGCCAGCAGCTTAGATGGGGCAGGGGGCATGAACACTGAAGCTTTCTTT.

This chain uses TRBV29-1 with TRBJ2-7, with TRBD2 as a possible D gene (5 bases). This CDR3 spans 11 amino acids. Germline assignment: CDR1 SQVTM and CDR2 ANQGSEA. V lost 5 bases to trimming and J lost 6 bases, with 11 bases between them. CDR3 nucleotides: TGCAGCGTTTCGGACTTGGCCGAGCAGTACTTC. Protein product: CSVSDLAEQYF.

This rearrangement joins TRBV5-4 to TRBJ2-7, with D possibly TRBD1 on 5 matching bases. V lost 1 base, J lost 5 bases, and 19 bases lay in between. CDR3 length: 16 residues. Germline V gene lookup returns CDR1 SGHNT and CDR2 YYREEE (reference sequence). The CDR3: CASSLLSLGAGNEQYF. DNA of the CDR3: TGTGCCAGCAGCTTGCTCAGTCTCGGAGCAGGGAACGAGCAGTACTTC.

The chain couples TRBV4-2 to TRBJ1-1; tentative D call: TRBD1 (5 bases). Trimming cost V 0 bases and J 7 bases, with 18 bases left between them. Germline V lookup: CDR1 LGHNA, CDR2 YNFKEQ. The CDR3 extends over 16 amino acids. The CDR3 sequence is CASSQDFRGRAGEAFF. The CDR3 DNA sequence: TGTGCCAGCAGCCAAGACTTTAGGGGCAGGGCGGGTGAAGCTTTCTTT.

The chain couples TRBV6-6 to TRBJ2-7; 8 bases align to TRBD1. The junction had 8 bases not matched to a gene; V was cut back by 2 bases and J by 2 bases. Germline CDR1 reads MNHNY; CDR2 reads SVGAGI (reference sequence). This CDR3 has 16 amino acids. The chain's CDR3 is CASSYRLQGAPYEQYF. The CDR3 region has the DNA TGTGCCAGCAGTTACCGCCTTCAGGGGGCCCCCTACGAGCAGTACTTC.

The chain recombines TRBV4-1 with TRBJ1-5, with no clear D. With 2 bases removed from V and 4 bases from J, the gap between germline ends came to 3 bases. This CDR3 region has 12 residues. The germline CDR1 and CDR2 sequences are MGHRA and YSYEKL. The CDR3 bases are TGCGCCAGCAGCCAACCTAATCAGCCCCAGCATTTT. The encoded protein is CASSQPNQPQHF.

The chain has TRBV7-8 and TRBJ2-3; D is perhaps TRBD1 (5 bases). This CDR3 is built from 15 residues. CDR1 is SGHVS, CDR2 FQNEAQ, per germline. V gave up 5 bases and J gave up 4 bases, with 16 bases separating them. The CDR3: CASSQLFTRADTQYF. The CDR3 nucleotides are TGTGCCAGCAGCCAACTTTTTACCAGGGCAGATACGCAGTATTTT. Based on the CDR3 plus reference TRBV7-8 and TRBJ2-3, the full variable domain is GAGVSQSPRYKVAKRGQDVALRCDPISGHVSLFWYQQALGQGPEFLTYFQNEAQLDKSGLPSDRFFAERPEGSVSTLKIQRTQQEDSAVYLCASSQLFTRADTQYFGPGTRLTVL.